This TCR beta chain came from a study of molecular identifiers for immune sequencing clone quantification. TCRdb called the PCR reads again in MiXCR, with one record for every CDR3 protein. This sample yields over 65,000 distinct CDR3 sequences, of which approximately 23% are seen a single time; 0.78% belongs to the top ten. This clonotype occurred many times. Input for naive CD8 libraries was about 18,000 to 1,000,000 sorted cells; the RNA fraction used was 10%, 30% or 50%. The trim removed 0 bases at V and 0 bases at J, leaving 3 bases unmatched. This CDR3 region has 16 residues. Germline V gene sequence: CDR1 ENHRY, CDR2 SYGVKD.

V usage is TRBV10-3 and J usage is TRBJ2-3; 7 positions match TRBD1. Source material: naive CD8+ T cells from blood, with Jurkat cell RNA spiked in. Sample subset: FACS-sorted CD8+CD4-CCR7+CD45RA+ naive T cells. The clonotype comes from a human donor in good health. Some libraries in this study had Jurkat cell RNA spiked in. CDR3 DNA: TGTGCCATCAGTGAGTCGACAGGGTTAAGCACAGATACGCAGTATTTT. Translation gives CAISESTGLSTDTQYF.